Detailed here is one TCR beta chain. Its antigen is still unknown. Trimming left V 5 bases short and J 8 bases short, with 18 bases between. Germline V gives CDR1 KGHSY, CDR2 FQNENV. The CDR3 runs 14 residues. Profiled with immunoSEQ multiplex PCR; TCRdb holds only in-frame clones, not every one. The sample carries about 110,000 clones, 90% to 95% recorded once. The sample comes from a study of graft-versus-host responses after intestinal transplantation. Overall study: Induction with anti-thymocyte globulin, then tacrolimus and steroids for about 3 years, was given to all recipients. Study outcomes and limitations: Present in recipient marrow, GvH clones included some that appeared first in ileum or blood. Where graft-donor T cell macrochimerism was present, patients had high graft-versus-host to host-versus-graft clonal ratios in allografts.

V is TRBV16 and J is TRBJ1-2; D may be TRBD1 (5 bases). The sample in question was unstimulated CD8+ T cells sorted from spleen or lymph node cells, obtained before transplant. This TCR was sampled from a human donor who was the organ donor for an intestinal transplant. This chain's CDR3 is CASSDRSGGGGYTF. The CDR3 DNA follows: TGTGCCAGCAGCGACCGTAGTGGGGGAGGAGGCTACACCTTC.